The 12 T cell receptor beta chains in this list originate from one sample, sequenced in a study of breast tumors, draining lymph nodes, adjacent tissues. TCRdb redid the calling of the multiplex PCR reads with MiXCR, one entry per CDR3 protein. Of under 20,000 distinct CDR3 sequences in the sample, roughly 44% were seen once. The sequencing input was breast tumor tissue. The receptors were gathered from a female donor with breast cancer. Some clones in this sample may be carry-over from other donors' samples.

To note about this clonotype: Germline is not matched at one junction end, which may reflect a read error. The CDR3 is CAGSRPSGEETQYF. CDR3 nucleotide sequence: TGTGCCGGCAGCCGACCTAGCGGGGAAGAGACCCAGTACTTC. The rearrangement links TRBV7-2 to TRBJ2-5, with TRBD2 matching 9 bases. The CDR3 runs 14 residues. Germline assignment: CDR1 SGHTA and CDR2 FQGNSA.

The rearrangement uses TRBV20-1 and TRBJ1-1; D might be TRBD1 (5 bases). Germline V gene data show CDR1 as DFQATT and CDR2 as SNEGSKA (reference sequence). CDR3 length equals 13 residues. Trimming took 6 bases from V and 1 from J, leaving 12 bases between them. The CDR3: CSARGGGNTEAFF. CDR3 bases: TGCAGTGCCCGTGGGGGGGGGAACACTGAAGCTTTCTTT.

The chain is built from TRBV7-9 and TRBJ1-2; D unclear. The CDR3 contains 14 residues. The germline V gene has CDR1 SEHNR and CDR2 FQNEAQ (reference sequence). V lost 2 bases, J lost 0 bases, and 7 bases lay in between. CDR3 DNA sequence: TGTGCCAGCAGCTTACCTGGGGCTAACTATGGCTACACCTTC. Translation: CASSLPGANYGYTF.

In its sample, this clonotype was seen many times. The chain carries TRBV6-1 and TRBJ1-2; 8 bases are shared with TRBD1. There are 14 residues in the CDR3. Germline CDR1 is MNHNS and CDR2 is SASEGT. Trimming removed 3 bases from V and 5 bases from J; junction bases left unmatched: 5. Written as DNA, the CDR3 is TGTGCCAGCAGTGACATCCGGACAGGGTATGGCTACACCTTC. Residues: CASSDIRTGYGYTF.

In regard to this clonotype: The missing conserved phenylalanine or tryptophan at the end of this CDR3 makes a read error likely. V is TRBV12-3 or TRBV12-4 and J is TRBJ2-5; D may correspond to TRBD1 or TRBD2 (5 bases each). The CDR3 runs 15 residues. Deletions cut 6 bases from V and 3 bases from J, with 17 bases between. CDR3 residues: CASRPRDRVKETQYL. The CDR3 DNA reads TGTGCCAGCAGGCCTAGGGACCGCGTAAAAGAGACCCAGTACCTC.

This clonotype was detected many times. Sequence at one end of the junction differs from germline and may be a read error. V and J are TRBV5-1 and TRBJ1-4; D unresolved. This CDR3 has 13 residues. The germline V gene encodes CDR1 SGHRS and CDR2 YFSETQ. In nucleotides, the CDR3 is TGCGCCAGCAGCTTAATGGTGGGTGAAAACCTGTTTTTT. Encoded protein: CASSLMVGENLFF. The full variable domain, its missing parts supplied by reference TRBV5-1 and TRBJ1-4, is KAGVTQTPRYLIKTRGQQVTLSCSPISGHRSVSWYQQTPGQGLQFLFEYFSETQRNKGNFPGRFSGRQFSNSRSEMNVSTLELGDSALYLCASSLMVGENLFFGSGTQLSVL.

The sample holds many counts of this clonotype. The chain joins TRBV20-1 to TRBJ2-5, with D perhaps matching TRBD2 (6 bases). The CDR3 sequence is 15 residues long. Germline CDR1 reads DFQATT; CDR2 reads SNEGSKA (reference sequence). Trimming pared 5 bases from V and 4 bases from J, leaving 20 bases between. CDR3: CSAFRGGKVGETQYF. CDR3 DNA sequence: TGCAGTGCTTTCCGGGGCGGGAAGGTTGGAGAGACCCAGTACTTC.

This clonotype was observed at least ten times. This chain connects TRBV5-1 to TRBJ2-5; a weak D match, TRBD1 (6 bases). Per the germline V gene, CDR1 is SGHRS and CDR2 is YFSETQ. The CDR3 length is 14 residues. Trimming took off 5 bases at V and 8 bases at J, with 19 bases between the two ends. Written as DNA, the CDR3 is TGCGCCAGCAGTCCCACAGGGTCTGGGGACACCCAGTACTTC. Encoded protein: CASSPTGSGDTQYF.

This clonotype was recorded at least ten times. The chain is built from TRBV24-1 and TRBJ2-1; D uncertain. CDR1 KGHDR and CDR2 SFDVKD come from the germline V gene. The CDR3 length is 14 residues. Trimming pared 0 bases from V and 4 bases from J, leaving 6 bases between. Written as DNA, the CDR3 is TGTGCCACCAGTGATTTGGGCAGTTACAATGAGCAGTTCTTC. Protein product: CATSDLGSYNEQFF.

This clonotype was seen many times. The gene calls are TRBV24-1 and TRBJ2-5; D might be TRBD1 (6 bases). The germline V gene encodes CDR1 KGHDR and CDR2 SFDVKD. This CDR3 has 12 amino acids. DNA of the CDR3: TGTGCTCCAGGCCCAGGGGAAGAGACCCAGTACTTC. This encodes CAPGPGEETQYF.

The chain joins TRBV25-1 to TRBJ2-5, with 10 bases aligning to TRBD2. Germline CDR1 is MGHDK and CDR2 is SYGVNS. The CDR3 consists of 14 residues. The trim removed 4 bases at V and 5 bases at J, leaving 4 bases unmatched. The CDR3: CASSVPTSGETQYF. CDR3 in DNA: TGTGCCAGCAGTGTCCCGACTAGCGGGGAGACCCAGTACTTC. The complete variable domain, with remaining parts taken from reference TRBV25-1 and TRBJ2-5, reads EADIYQTPRYLVIGTGKKITLECSQTMGHDKMYWYQQDPGMELHLIHYSYGVNSTEKGDLSSESTVSRIRTEHFPLTLESARPSHTSQYLCASSVPTSGETQYFGPGTRLLVL.

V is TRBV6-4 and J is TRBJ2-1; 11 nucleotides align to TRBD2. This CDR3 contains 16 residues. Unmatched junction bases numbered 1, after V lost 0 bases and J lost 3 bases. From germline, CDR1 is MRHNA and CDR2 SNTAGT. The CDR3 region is CASSDSLAGVYNEQFF. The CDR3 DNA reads TGTGCCAGCAGTGACTCACTAGCGGGAGTCTACAATGAGCAGTTCTTC.